This is a list of T cell receptor beta chains from one sample in a study of cytomegalovirus exposure and HLA in healthy donors. The assay was immunoSEQ multiplex PCR, and TCRdb's table has in-frame clones only and misses some. The sample includes over 65,000 clones, 67% of them seen just once. Sequencing was done on a sample of PBMCs. The receptors come from a woman aged 50 to 60 in good health and CMV-seropositive. Both conserved end residues are part of each CDR3. A D gene is named only where the DNA matches it firmly. Expanded clones are given a class, and other clones once, few, many or no size at all.

v_call	d_call	clone_size	j_call	cdr3_aa	cdr3_nt
TRBV7-9	-	few	TRBJ1-5	CASRYYQPQHF	TGTGCCAGCAGGTATTATCAGCCCCAGCATTTT
TRBV7-3	-	-	TRBJ1-3	CASSLIPGNTIYF	TGTGCCAGCAGCTTAATTCCGGGAAACACCATATATTTT
TRBV19	TRBD1	few	TRBJ1-1	CASSIRQGWTEAFF	TGTGCCAGTAGTATCAGACAGGGCTGGACTGAAGCTTTCTTT
TRBV4-1	TRBD2	-	TRBJ2-1	CASSQEGLAGGGFF	TGCGCCAGCAGCCAAGAAGGCCTAGCGGGGGGAGGGTTCTTC
TRBV7-3	TRBD2	few	TRBJ2-1	CASSLPPGGAVNEQFF	TGTGCCAGCAGCTTACCCCCCGGGGGGGCCGTCAATGAGCAGTTCTTC
TRBV2	TRBD2	-	TRBJ2-3	CASRGTSGGLDTQYF	TGTGCCAGCAGGGGGACTAGCGGGGGGTTAGATACGCAGTATTTT
TRBV2	-	-	TRBJ2-2	CASTFTPAGSGELFF	TGTGCCAGCACTTTCACACCCGCGGGATCCGGGGAGCTGTTTTTT
TRBV29-1	-	-	TRBJ1-3	CSVGLQGSGNTIYF	TGCAGCGTTGGTCTACAGGGTTCTGGAAACACCATATATTTT
TRBV7-6	TRBD1	-	TRBJ2-1	CASSLVQGYNEQFF	TGTGCCAGCAGCTTAGTACAGGGGTACAATGAGCAGTTCTTC
TRBV4-1	TRBD1	-	TRBJ1-2	CASSRPGQGSNGYTF	TGCGCCAGCTCTAGACCGGGACAGGGGAGCAATGGCTACACCTTC
TRBV9	-	-	TRBJ1-6	CASSVEGGGSYNSPLHF	TGTGCCAGCAGCGTAGAGGGCGGCGGGTCCTATAATTCACCCCTCCACTTT
TRBV9	-	-	TRBJ1-1	CASSVLLGGTEAFF	TGTGCCAGCAGCGTACTCCTAGGGGGCACTGAAGCTTTCTTT
TRBV21-1	-	-	TRBJ1-1	CASTSKPQSDRLYLNTEAFF	TGTGCCAGCACCTCAAAGCCCCAATCGGACAGGTTGTATTTAAACACTGAAGCTTTCTTT
TRBV5-4	-	few	TRBJ1-2	CASSLSYYGYTF	TGTGCCAGCAGCTTGTCCTACTATGGCTACACCTTC
TRBV28	-	-	TRBJ2-3	CASSYLSDTQYF	TGTGCCAGCAGTTATTTATCAGATACGCAGTATTTT
TRBV7-8	-	-	TRBJ1-1	CASSNQRTEAFF	TGTGCCAGCAGCAACCAGAGGACTGAAGCTTTCTTT
TRBV9	TRBD1	-	TRBJ1-2	CASSGTGRGYTF	TGTGCCAGCAGCGGGACAGGGCGAGGCTACACCTTC
TRBV4-1	-	-	TRBJ2-5	CASSPGMGAQETQYF	TGCGCCAGCAGCCCCGGTATGGGGGCCCAAGAGACCCAGTACTTC
TRBV13	TRBD2	once	TRBJ2-1	CASSLRLRTRDNEQFF	TGTGCCAGCAGCTTACGGTTAAGGACTAGAGACAATGAGCAGTTCTTC
TRBV11-2	-	-	TRBJ2-5	CASSYRGAPQETQYF	TGTGCCAGCAGCTACCGGGGGGCCCCTCAAGAGACCCAGTACTTC
TRBV6-1	-	once	TRBJ1-2	CASRPTGFNYGYTF	TGTGCCAGCAGACCTACAGGGTTCAACTATGGCTACACCTTC
TRBV5-4	-	-	TRBJ2-5	CASRHEVGEETQYF	TGTGCCAGCAGACATGAGGTTGGTGAAGAGACCCAGTACTTC
TRBV7-9	TRBD1	-	TRBJ2-5	CASSLAARQGIGQETQYF	TGTGCCAGCAGCTTAGCGGCTAGACAGGGAATCGGCCAAGAGACCCAGTACTTC
TRBV5-1	TRBD1	-	TRBJ2-7	CASSFWDRSYEQYF	TGCGCCAGCAGCTTTTGGGACAGGTCCTACGAGCAGTACTTC
TRBV10-2	-	-	TRBJ1-6	CASKSGANSPLHF	TGCGCCAGCAAATCAGGGGCAAATTCACCCCTCCACTTT
TRBV21-1	-	-	TRBJ2-5	CASSKGARQNQETQYF	TGTGCCAGCAGCAAAGGAGCCCGACAGAACCAAGAGACCCAGTACTTC
TRBV6-6	TRBD1	-	TRBJ2-5	CASSRDSQETQYF	TGTGCCAGCAGTCGGGACAGCCAAGAGACCCAGTACTTC
TRBV7-3	-	-	TRBJ2-1	CASSLTATPGNEQFF	TGTGCCAGCAGCCTGACCGCTACCCCGGGTAATGAGCAGTTCTTC
TRBV7-9	-	-	TRBJ1-6	CASSPGVGGNSPLHF	TGTGCCAGCAGCCCCGGGGTGGGTGGTAATTCACCCCTCCACTTT
TRBV19	TRBD1	-	TRBJ1-5	CASSIGTGNQPQHF	TGTGCCAGTAGTATTGGGACAGGCAATCAGCCCCAGCATTTT
TRBV5-5	-	-	TRBJ1-2	CASSPYDSYGYTF	TGTGCCAGCAGCCCCTATGACAGCTATGGCTACACCTTC
TRBV19	TRBD1	-	TRBJ1-1	CASSRQGRLSEAFF	TGTGCCAGTAGCCGACAGGGTAGGCTTTCTGAAGCTTTCTTT
TRBV11-2	-	-	TRBJ1-1	CASSRNRGTEAFF	TGTGCCAGCAGCCGGAATAGGGGCACTGAAGCTTTCTTT
TRBV20-1	TRBD1	few	TRBJ1-2	CSARTGYGYTF	TGCAGTGCCCGGACAGGGTATGGCTACACCTTC
TRBV9	TRBD1	-	TRBJ1-1	CASSVVDRNEAFF	TGTGCCAGCAGCGTAGTGGACAGGAATGAAGCTTTCTTT
TRBV19	TRBD1	-	TRBJ1-4	CASGQGRATNEKLFF	TGTGCCAGTGGACAGGGTCGGGCAACTAATGAAAAACTGTTTTTT
TRBV11-3	-	once	TRBJ2-1	CASSLGDNEQFF	TGTGCCAGCAGCTTAGGAGACAATGAGCAGTTCTTC
TRBV5-1	-	-	TRBJ1-1	CASSLGGVDTEAFF	TGCGCCAGCAGCTTGGGGGGGGTGGACACTGAAGCTTTCTTT
TRBV7-3	TRBD2	-	TRBJ2-7	CASSLYGGETYEQYF	TGTGCCAGCAGCTTATACGGGGGGGAGACCTACGAGCAGTACTTC
TRBV10-1	TRBD1	-	TRBJ1-2	CASRGLDRVFGYTF	TGCGCCAGCCGGGGGTTAGACAGGGTCTTTGGCTACACCTTC
TRBV20-1	-	-	TRBJ2-1	CSARLYNEQFF	TGCAGTGCTAGGTTATACAATGAGCAGTTCTTC
TRBV10-1	-	-	TRBJ2-1	CASAGTHNERFF	TGCGCCAGCGCCGGGACACACAATGAGCGGTTCTTC
TRBV7-2	TRBD2	few	TRBJ2-3	CASSRSIGGGINTDTQYF	TGTGCCAGCAGCCGATCGATTGGCGGGGGTATTAACACAGATACGCAGTATTTT
TRBV11-2	-	-	TRBJ2-1	CASSSRRGLYNEQFF	TGTGCCAGCAGCTCCCGTAGAGGACTCTACAATGAGCAGTTCTTC
TRBV13	-	-	TRBJ1-4	CASSFQGEGATNEKLFF	TGTGCCAGCAGCTTTCAAGGGGAAGGTGCAACTAATGAAAAACTGTTTTTT
TRBV7-3	-	-	TRBJ1-1	CASSLSVNTEAFF	TGTGCCAGCAGCTTATCGGTGAACACTGAAGCTTTCTTT
TRBV27	TRBD2	-	TRBJ2-5	CASSLSALAGGQETQYF	TGTGCCAGCAGTTTATCGGCCTTGGCGGGGGGTCAGGAGACCCAGTACTTC
TRBV11-3	TRBD1	few	TRBJ2-2	CASSHRTGGITGELFF	TGTGCCAGCAGCCATCGGACAGGGGGGATCACCGGGGAGCTGTTTTTT
TRBV6-1	-	few	TRBJ1-2	CASSPGGDYGYTF	TGTGCCAGCAGCCCGGGGGGGGATTATGGCTACACCTTC
TRBV15	-	-	TRBJ1-2	CATSREIGDSYGYTF	TGTGCCACCAGCAGAGAGATTGGGGACTCTTATGGCTACACCTTC